Presented here are 8 T cell receptor beta chains from one specimen sequenced in a study of blood T cell repertoires in COVID-19. TCRdb keeps only in-frame clones here, not all; method: immunoSEQ multiplex PCR. The table lists more than 90,000 clones, 82% of them singletons. Sequenced sample: peripheral blood. All receptors derive from a man aged 65 to 85 with acute or convalescent COVID-19.

The chain uses TRBV6-5 and TRBJ1-5; 10 bases map to TRBD1. V was clipped by 5 bases and J by 6 bases; unmatched bases: 7. This CDR3 is 15 amino acids long. CDR1 is MNHEY and CDR2 is SVGAGI in the germline V gene. CDR3 residues: CASSRRDRGSQPQHF. DNA for the CDR3: TGTGCCAGCAGTCGACGGGACAGGGGCAGTCAGCCCCAGCATTTT.

This chain links TRBV9 with TRBJ2-5; D might be TRBD2 (5 bases). The V end was cut by 0 bases, the J end by 1 base, with 10 bases between. Germline CDR1 reads SGDLS; CDR2 reads YYNGEE. The CDR3 is 15 residues long. In DNA form, the CDR3 reads TGTGCCAGCAGCGTAGGAGGGCGGCCCCAAGAGACCCAGTACTTC. This translates into CASSVGGRPQETQYF.

This rearrangement joins TRBV5-1 to TRBJ2-5; 10 positions agree with TRBD1. Germline V gene sequence: CDR1 SGHRS, CDR2 YFSETQ. CDR3 size: 16 residues. J gave up 4 bases and V 4 bases, and 10 bases lay outside the gene matches. The CDR3 coding sequence is TGCGCCAGCAGCAATGTCAATTGGGACAGGGGAGAGACCCAGTACTTC. This translates into CASSNVNWDRGETQYF.

The rearrangement links TRBV4-2 to TRBJ2-1; 10 nucleotides agree with TRBD2. Trimming took 3 bases from V and 6 from J; bases not matched to a gene: 14. The CDR3 extends over 18 amino acids. The germline gives CDR1 LGHNA, CDR2 YNFKEQ. Here the CDR3 DNA reads TGTGCCAGCAGCCAGGGTCGGGCAGCGGGAGGGGGAATCAATGAGCAGTTCTTC. Translating gives CASSQGRAAGGGINEQFF.

V is TRBV14 and J is TRBJ2-3; D is undetermined. This CDR3 is built from 14 residues. Germline V CDR1 and CDR2: SGHDN, FVKESK. V was trimmed by 1 base and J by 9 bases, leaving 14 bases between them. The CDR3: CASSQVTSSGTQYF. The CDR3 DNA reads as TGTGCCAGCAGCCAAGTCACCTCCTCAGGCACGCAGTATTTT.

This clone was seen a single time. The chain carries TRBV6-1 and TRBJ2-3, with 7 positions matching TRBD1. Germline CDR1 reads MNHNS; CDR2 reads SASEGT. The CDR3 spans 15 residues. The trim removed 1 base at V and 1 base at J, leaving 2 bases unmatched. The CDR3 is CASSEVGGGTDTQYF. As DNA, the CDR3 is TGTGCCAGCAGTGAAGTAGGGGGCGGCACAGATACGCAGTATTTT.

The rearrangement links TRBV4-1 to TRBJ2-7, with 11 bases matching TRBD2. Losses at the gene ends were 0 bases for V and 2 bases for J; bases not matched to a gene: 3. This CDR3 spans 16 amino acids. CDR1 MGHRA and CDR2 YSYEKL come from the germline V gene. This chain's CDR3 is CASSQDPLAGAYEQYF. CDR3 DNA: TGCGCCAGCAGCCAAGATCCACTAGCGGGGGCCTACGAGCAGTACTTC.

This clone has a single count. This chain joins TRBV20-1 and TRBJ2-7; D unclear. This CDR3 comprises 14 residues. Germline V gene lookup returns CDR1 DFQATT and CDR2 SNEGSKA (reference sequence). V was cut by 6 bases and J by 5 bases, with 20 bases left in between. CDR3 nucleotide sequence: TGCAGTGCAAGTAAGCTAGTGGTTTTTAACGAGCAGTACTTC. Translating gives CSASKLVVFNEQYF.